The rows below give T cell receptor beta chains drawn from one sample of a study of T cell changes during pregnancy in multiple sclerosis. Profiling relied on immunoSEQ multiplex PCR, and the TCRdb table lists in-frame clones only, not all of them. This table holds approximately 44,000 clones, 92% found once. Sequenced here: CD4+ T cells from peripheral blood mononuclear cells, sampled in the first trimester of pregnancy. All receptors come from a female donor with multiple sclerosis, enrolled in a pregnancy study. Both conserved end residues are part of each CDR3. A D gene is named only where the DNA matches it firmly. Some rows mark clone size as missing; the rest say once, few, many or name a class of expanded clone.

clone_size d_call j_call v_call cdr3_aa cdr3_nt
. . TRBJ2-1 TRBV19 CASSMGNRVAINEQFF TGTGCCAGTAGTATGGGAAACAGGGTAGCCATCAATGAGCAGTTCTTC
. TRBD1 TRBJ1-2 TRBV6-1 CASSEAPYRGPYTF TGTGCCAGCAGTGAAGCGCCGTACAGGGGGCCCTACACCTTC
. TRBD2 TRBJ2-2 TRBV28 CASRGLSSGTITTGELFF TGTGCCAGCAGGGGCCTTTCATCCGGGACTATAACCACCGGGGAGCTGTTTTTT
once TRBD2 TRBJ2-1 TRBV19 CASTRSGEPYNEQFF TGTGCCAGTACCCGAAGCGGGGAACCCTACAATGAGCAGTTCTTC
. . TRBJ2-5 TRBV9 CASSAGGGTETQYF TGTGCCAGCAGCGCCGGAGGCGGGACAGAGACCCAGTACTTC
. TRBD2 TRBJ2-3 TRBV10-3 CAISGLAGLTDTQYF TGTGCCATCAGTGGACTAGCGGGACTCACAGATACGCAGTATTTT
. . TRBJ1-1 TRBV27 CASSPRDYGGITEAFF TGTGCCAGCAGTCCTCGGGACTACGGGGGTATCACTGAAGCTTTCTTT
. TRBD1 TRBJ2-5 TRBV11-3 CASSSGADRGPQYF TGTGCCAGCAGCTCCGGGGCGGACAGGGGGCCCCAGTACTTC
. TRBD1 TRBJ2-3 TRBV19 CASSFTRTGLSTDTQYF TGTGCCAGTAGTTTCACCCGGACAGGACTGTCCACAGATACGCAGTATTTT
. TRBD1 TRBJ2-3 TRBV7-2 CASSYGLTGGADTQYF TGTGCCAGCAGCTATGGGTTGACAGGGGGAGCAGATACGCAGTATTTT
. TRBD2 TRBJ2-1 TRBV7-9 CASSLGTSGNINNEQFF TGTGCCAGCAGCTTAGGGACTAGCGGCAATATTAACAATGAGCAGTTCTTC
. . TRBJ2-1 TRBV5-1 CASSLTSPSNEQFF TGCGCCAGCAGCTTGACTAGCCCATCCAATGAGCAGTTCTTC
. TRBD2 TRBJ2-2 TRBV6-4 CASRAGGLNTGELFF TGTGCCAGCAGAGCGGGAGGGCTGAACACCGGGGAGCTGTTTTTT
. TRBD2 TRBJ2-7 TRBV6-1 CASSVFGAGVADEQYF TGTGCCAGCAGTGTCTTCGGGGCGGGGGTAGCGGACGAGCAGTACTTC
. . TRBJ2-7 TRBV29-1 CSVAEGRYEQYF TGCAGCGTTGCGGAGGGCCGGTACGAGCAGTACTTC
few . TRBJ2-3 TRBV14 CASSQEGLPGDTQYF TGTGCCAGCAGCCAAGAGGGCCTACCCGGAGATACGCAGTATTTT